These T cell receptor beta chains were read from a single sample in a study of shared clonotypes between healthy human individuals. TCRdb's table, derived via immunoSEQ multiplex PCR, lists solely in-frame clones and lacks some. This sample has about 2.4 million clones, with 85% to 95% found just once. Sequenced input: naive CD4+ T cells sorted from blood. The receptor source for this set is a man aged 18-30 years in good health. The CDR3 runs from the conserved cysteine through the conserved F or W. A D gene is named only where the DNA matches it firmly. Size is stated for part of the rows, as once, few or many counts, or as a class when the clone is expanded.

CDR3 | DNA | J | D | size | V
CASSPRGGRQNTDTQYF | TGTGCCAGCAGCCCCCGAGGCGGGAGGCAGAACACAGATACGCAGTATTTT | TRBJ2-3 | TRBD2 | NA | TRBV5-4
CASSQNAQALEAFF | TGTGCCAGCAGCCAAAATGCCCAGGCCCTTGAAGCTTTCTTT | TRBJ1-1 | NA | NA | TRBV16
CASSSRGEAFF | TGTGCCAGCAGCAGTCGTGGTGAAGCTTTCTTT | TRBJ1-1 | NA | NA | TRBV6-6
CASRWTNYNEQFF | TGTGCCAGCAGATGGACAAACTACAATGAGCAGTTCTTC | TRBJ2-1 | NA | NA | TRBV6-1
CASSSGIAIDTQYF | TGCGCCAGCAGCTCCGGAATAGCGATAGATACGCAGTATTTT | TRBJ2-3 | NA | once | TRBV4-1
CASSERVDTDTQYF | TGTGCCAGCAGCGAGCGGGTAGACACAGATACGCAGTATTTT | TRBJ2-3 | NA | NA | TRBV7-9
CASSRQGGGYEQYF | TGTGCCAGCAGTAGACAGGGAGGTGGCTACGAGCAGTACTTC | TRBJ2-7 | NA | NA | TRBV28
CASGDNRGLPGELFF | TGTGCCAGCGGGGATAACAGGGGGCTGCCCGGGGAGCTGTTTTTT | TRBJ2-2 | TRBD1 | NA | TRBV7-9
CSVGVEKLFF | TGCAGCGTTGGGGTTGAAAAACTGTTTTTT | TRBJ1-4 | NA | NA | TRBV29-1
CASFTWGQYGYTF | TGTGCCAGCTTCACGTGGGGGCAATATGGCTACACCTTC | TRBJ1-2 | NA | NA | TRBV18
CASSLVPGNTAGELFF | TGCGCCAGCAGCTTGGTGCCAGGGAATACTGCCGGGGAGCTGTTTTTT | TRBJ2-2 | NA | NA | TRBV5-1
CASRDGGSYNEQFF | TGTGCCAGTAGAGACGGGGGTTCCTACAATGAGCAGTTCTTC | TRBJ2-1 | NA | NA | TRBV19